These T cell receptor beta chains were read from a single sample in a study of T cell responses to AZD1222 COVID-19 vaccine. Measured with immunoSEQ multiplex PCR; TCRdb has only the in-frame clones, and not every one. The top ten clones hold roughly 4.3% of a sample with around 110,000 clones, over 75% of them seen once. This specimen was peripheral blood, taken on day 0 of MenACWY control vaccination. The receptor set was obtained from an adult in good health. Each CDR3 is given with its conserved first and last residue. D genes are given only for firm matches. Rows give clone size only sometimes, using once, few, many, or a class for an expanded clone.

TGTGCCAGCAGAACGGGACAGTACCAAGAGACCCAGTACTTC	CASRTGQYQETQYF	TRBD1	TRBV5-6	-	TRBJ2-5
TGCGCCAGCAGTGAGTCAGGGAGATCGTTTGAAAAACTGTTTTTT	CASSESGRSFEKLFF	-	TRBV10-2	-	TRBJ1-4
TGCGCCAGCAGCTTGCGCCCAGACAACTACAATGAGCAGTTCTTC	CASSLRPDNYNEQFF	-	TRBV5-1	few	TRBJ2-1
TGTGCCAGCAGCTTAGCCGGGACAGAGAGCACAGATACGCAGTATTTT	CASSLAGTESTDTQYF	TRBD1	TRBV7-9	-	TRBJ2-3
TGCAGCGTTTCAGGGACAGATACGCAGTATTTT	CSVSGTDTQYF	-	TRBV29-1	-	TRBJ2-3
TGTGCCAGCAGTCCTTATACGGGCAAGGGGATTGGTGACACTGAAGCTTTCTTT	CASSPYTGKGIGDTEAFF	-	TRBV28	-	TRBJ1-1
TGTGCCAGCAGCTCCCCGGGACTAGCGGGAGAGACCCAGTACTTC	CASSSPGLAGETQYF	TRBD2	TRBV5-4	-	TRBJ2-5
TGTGCCAGCAGCTTAGCGACCCATCTCTCTGGAAACACCATATATTTT	CASSLATHLSGNTIYF	-	TRBV7-6	-	TRBJ1-3
TGTGCCAGCAGTCCAGGGAGGTCTGAAGCTTTCTTT	CASSPGRSEAFF	-	TRBV2	few	TRBJ1-1
TGTGCCAGCAGGCCTCAGGGAAGCCACACTGAAGCTTTCTTT	CASRPQGSHTEAFF	-	TRBV2	-	TRBJ1-1
TGTGCCAGCAGTTACTCGGGTCGCGACGAGCAGTACTTC	CASSYSGRDEQYF	-	TRBV6-5	-	TRBJ2-7
TGTGCCAGCAGCTCCTGGGGGGCGTTAAATCACACCGGGGAGCTGTTTTTT	CASSSWGALNHTGELFF	-	TRBV7-9	-	TRBJ2-2
TGTGCCAGCAAAAGGGCGCGGGACAGGGGTTACGAGCAGTACTTC	CASKRARDRGYEQYF	TRBD1	TRBV2	-	TRBJ2-7
TGTGCCATCAGTGAGGACGGGGACAGGGGCTACACCTTC	CAISEDGDRGYTF	TRBD1	TRBV10-3	-	TRBJ1-2
TGTGCCAGCTCACCACCGGAACGGGACACTGAAGCTTTCTTT	CASSPPERDTEAFF	-	TRBV18	-	TRBJ1-1
TGTGCCAGCAGTGAAGGGTTAGGGGGGGACACTGAAGCTTTCTTT	CASSEGLGGDTEAFF	-	TRBV25-1	-	TRBJ1-1
TGTGCCATCAGTGACCCTGTAGGGGGGGGAGGAAGTGGAGCTTTCTTT	CAISDPVGGGGSGAFF	-	TRBV10-3	-	TRBJ1-1
TGTGCCAGCAGCTTAAACCCCATGAACACTGAAGCTTTCTTT	CASSLNPMNTEAFF	-	TRBV7-2	-	TRBJ1-1
TGTGCCAGCAGTTTACTGGGGGAAGGGCAGCCCCAGCATTTT	CASSLLGEGQPQHF	-	TRBV6-2/TRBV6-3	-	TRBJ1-5
TGTGCCAGCAGCTCAACCACGCCCACCCAGTACTTC	CASSSTTPTQYF	-	TRBV7-6	-	TRBJ2-5
TGTGCCAGCTCCTCCGTCCCCGGGGAGCTGTTTTTT	CASSSVPGELFF	-	TRBV18	-	TRBJ2-2
TGTGCCAGCAGCTTAGACAGTAATGAGCAGTTCTTC	CASSLDSNEQFF	-	TRBV7-9	-	TRBJ2-1
TGTGCCAGCGGCAGGAACACTGAAGCTTTCTTT	CASGRNTEAFF	-	TRBV6-5	-	TRBJ1-1
TGTGCCAGCAGCCCCCGACAGGGGAACACTGAAGCTTTCTTT	CASSPRQGNTEAFF	TRBD1	TRBV7-9	once	TRBJ1-1
TGTGCCAGCAGTTCTCCATACAATGAGCAGTTCTTC	CASSSPYNEQFF	-	TRBV5-5	-	TRBJ2-1
TGTGCCAGCAGCCAAGATCATCGCGGTAGCACAGATACGCAGTATTTT	CASSQDHRGSTDTQYF	-	TRBV4-2	-	TRBJ2-3
TGTGCCAGCAGCCAAGATTCACAGGCAGCGAATGAGCAGTTCTTC	CASSQDSQAANEQFF	-	TRBV3-1/TRBV3-2	-	TRBJ2-1
TGTGCCAGCAGCCCCAACAGGGGGAGCTCTGGAAACACCATATATTTT	CASSPNRGSSGNTIYF	TRBD1	TRBV7-2	-	TRBJ1-3
TGTGCCAGTAGTCGAGGACAGGCCCAGCCCCAGCATTTT	CASSRGQAQPQHF	TRBD1	TRBV19	-	TRBJ1-5
TGCGCCAGCAGCCAAGGATCCCCAGGACAGGGGGAGACCCAGTACTTC	CASSQGSPGQGETQYF	TRBD1	TRBV4-1	-	TRBJ2-5
TGTGCCAGTAGGCTAGTGTACGGGGAGCTGTTTTTT	CASRLVYGELFF	-	TRBV19	few	TRBJ2-2
TGTGCCAGCAGTTACCGGACAGGTTACAATGAGCAGTTCTTC	CASSYRTGYNEQFF	TRBD1	TRBV6-5	-	TRBJ2-1
TGTGCCAGCAGCTTGGGACGAACCGCCGACTATGGCTACACCTTC	CASSLGRTADYGYTF	-	TRBV5-4	-	TRBJ1-2
TGTGCCAGCAGCGTAGCGGGGGCTTCGGGTAGCGGGGCTCAAGAGACCCAGTACTTC	CASSVAGASGSGAQETQYF	TRBD2	TRBV9	-	TRBJ2-5
TGTGCCAGCAGTGAAGAGCCAAGGAGCTATGGCTACACCTTC	CASSEEPRSYGYTF	-	TRBV6-1	few	TRBJ1-2
TGTGCCAGCAGCCGACAGGGGAGAAATGAAAAACTGTTTTTT	CASSRQGRNEKLFF	TRBD1	TRBV6-6	-	TRBJ1-4
TGTGCCAGCAGCCGCTCGGCGGGGGTCCTCACCGGGGAGCTGTTTTTT	CASSRSAGVLTGELFF	TRBD2	TRBV11-3	once	TRBJ2-2
TGTGCCAGCAGTTTATCAGCCTCCAACCCCCGGGGGGCCTTAAGGGAAAAACTGTTTTTT	CASSLSASNPRGALREKLFF	-	TRBV28	once	TRBJ1-4
TGTGCCAGCAATGACCAAGAGACCCAGTACTTC	CASNDQETQYF	-	TRBV2	-	TRBJ2-5